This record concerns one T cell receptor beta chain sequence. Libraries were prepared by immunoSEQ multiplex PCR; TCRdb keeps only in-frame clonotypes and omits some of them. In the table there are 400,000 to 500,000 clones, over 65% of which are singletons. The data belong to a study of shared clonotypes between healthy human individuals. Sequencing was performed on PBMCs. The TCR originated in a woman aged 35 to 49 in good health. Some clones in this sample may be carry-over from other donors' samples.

The CDR3 nucleotides are TGTGCCAGCAGTCCCCCTCGAGGGCGCAACCAAGAGACCCAGTACTTC. Amino acids: CASSPPRGRNQETQYF. The chain combines TRBV28 with TRBJ2-5, with D perhaps TRBD2 (5 bases). Germline-derived CDR1 and CDR2 are MDHEN and SYDVKM. The CDR3 has 16 residues. V was pared by 5 bases and J by 0 bases, with 16 bases between.